These 32 T cell receptor beta chains share one sample of origin, sequenced in a study of CDR3 diversity in severe acne. TCRdb reprocessed the PCR reads with MiXCR, giving one entry per CDR3 protein. In the table there are about 85,000 distinct CDR3 sequences, 48% of which are singletons. Sequencing was performed on blood. The receptors here all came from a male donor in good health, serving as a control.

J is TRBJ2-7 and V is TRBV7-3; TRBD2 matches 8 bases. The CDR3 runs 16 residues. The germline CDR1 and CDR2 sequences are SGHTA and FQGTGA. J was trimmed by 3 bases and V by 4 bases; bases with no gene match: 11. The CDR3 sequence: CASSSRTLAGNYEQYF. The CDR3 bases are TGTGCCAGCAGCTCCCGGACCTTAGCGGGAAACTACGAGCAGTACTTC.

The V and J genes are TRBV7-9 and TRBJ2-7, with TRBD1 identical over 7 bases. Losses at the gene ends were 4 bases for V and 4 bases for J; bases not matched to a gene: 7. There are 14 residues in the CDR3. In germline, CDR1 is SEHNR, CDR2 FQNEAQ (reference sequence). CDR3 sequence reads: CASSSDRDRYEQYF. The CDR3 DNA reads TGTGCCAGCAGCTCCGACCGGGACAGATACGAGCAGTACTTC. The whole variable domain, remainder taken from reference TRBV7-9 and TRBJ2-7, is DTGVSQNPRHKITKRGQNVTFRCDPISEHNRLYWYRQTLGQGPEFLTYFQNEAQLEKSRLLSDRFSAERPKGSFSTLEIQRTEQGDSAMYLCASSSDRDRYEQYFGPGTRLTVT.

This chain joins TRBV2 and TRBJ2-7, with 9 bases that match TRBD1. There are 15 residues in the CDR3. The germline CDR1 and CDR2 sequences are SNHLY and FYNNEI. V gave up 5 bases and J gave up 0 bases; unmatched junction bases: 5. For the CDR3, the DNA is TGTGCCAGCAGTTCCGGGACAGGGAGCTCCTACGAGCAGTACTTC. Protein sequence: CASSSGTGSSYEQYF.

In this sample, this clonotype turned up a few times. This chain connects TRBV6-6 to TRBJ1-5; 7 bases are shared with TRBD1. V lost 2 bases to trimming and J lost 2 bases; unmatched junction nucleotides: 3. CDR1 and CDR2 from the germline V gene are MNHNY and SVGAGI (reference sequence). This CDR3 is 15 amino acids long. The CDR3: CASSYLGQRNQPQHF. The CDR3 DNA reads as TGTGCCAGCAGTTACCTGGGACAGCGCAATCAGCCCCAGCATTTT.

This clonotype came up once. This chain connects TRBV11-2 to TRBJ2-3, with TRBD2 matching 10 bases. Germline V gene sequence: CDR1 SGHAT, CDR2 FQNNGV. After removal of 5 bases from V and 2 bases from J, the junction contained 7 bases not matched to a gene. The CDR3 is 16 residues long. In nucleotides, the CDR3 is TGTGCCAGCAGCGGTGGGCTAGCGGGAGACACAGATACGCAGTATTTT. Translated: CASSGGLAGDTDTQYF.

This chain uses TRBV7-2 with TRBJ1-1; TRBD1 matches at 12 bases. Germline V gene sequence: CDR1 SGHTA, CDR2 FQGNSA. This CDR3 contains 16 residues. The V segment lost 4 bases and the J segment 6 bases; nucleotides outside the gene matches: 9. The CDR3 DNA reads as TGTGCCAGCAGCTACCCGGGACAGGGGGCTCGGGCTGAAGCTTTCTTT. This gives the protein CASSYPGQGARAEAFF.

This clonotype was counted many times. The chain combines TRBV10-1 with TRBJ1-1; weak D call: TRBD1 (5 bases). V gave up 5 bases and J gave up 3 bases, with 13 bases separating them. The CDR3 is 14 amino acids. Germline CDR1 is WNHNN and CDR2 is SYGVQD (reference sequence). CDR3: CASSPGMGDTEAFF. The CDR3 bases are TGCGCCAGCAGTCCAGGGATGGGGGACACTGAAGCTTTCTTT.

This clonotype was counted ten times or more. This chain connects TRBV7-9 to TRBJ2-7; D uncertain. This CDR3 has 11 amino acids. Germline CDR1 reads SEHNR; CDR2 reads FQNEAQ (reference sequence). V was pared by 5 bases and J by 2 bases, with 4 bases between. In DNA form, the CDR3 reads TGTGCCAGCAGCGGGGCCTACGAGCAGTACTTC. Translating it yields CASSGAYEQYF.

The sample holds a few counts of this clonotype. The rearrangement uses TRBV25-1 and TRBJ1-5, with TRBD1 as a possible D gene (5 bases). The CDR3 is 14 amino acids. CDR1 MGHDK and CDR2 SYGVNS come from the germline V gene. Trimming removed 2 bases from V and 6 bases from J, with 11 bases in between. The CDR3, as DNA: TGTGCCAGCAGTGAAGCGGGGGGATCTCAGCCCCAGCATTTT. This translates into CASSEAGGSQPQHF.

This clonotype is a singleton in its sample. The chain employs TRBV6-1 and TRBJ1-1; D gene ambiguous. The CDR3 has 13 residues. CDR1 MNHNS and CDR2 SASEGT come from the germline V gene. V was cut by 4 bases and J by 1 base, with 7 bases left in between. This chain's CDR3 is CASSAHTNTEAFF. The CDR3 DNA reads TGTGCCAGCAGTGCTCACACGAACACTGAAGCTTTCTTT.

At least ten counts were recorded for this clonotype. This rearrangement joins TRBV7-6 to TRBJ1-6; 8 bases map to TRBD1. Looked up from germline, CDR1 is SGHVS and CDR2 is FNYEAQ. The V segment lost 4 bases and the J segment 7 bases; nucleotides outside the gene matches: 3. This CDR3 spans 14 amino acids. The CDR3 nucleotides are TGTGCCAGCAGCTCCACAGGGGGGAATTCACCCCTCCACTTT. Translation: CASSSTGGNSPLHF.

The chain uses TRBV29-1 and TRBJ1-2, with 11 bases matching TRBD1. Germline trimming cut 4 bases from V and 4 bases from J; bases unmatched to any gene: 5. This CDR3 has 14 residues. CDR1 is SQVTM, CDR2 ANQGSEA, per germline. CDR3 residues: CSVVGQGAGYGYTF. CDR3 DNA sequence: TGCAGCGTTGTCGGACAGGGGGCCGGCTATGGCTACACCTTC.

The rearrangement links TRBV15 to TRBJ2-5; 8 positions match TRBD1. Per germline, CDR1 LNHNV and CDR2 YYDKDF (reference sequence). The CDR3 sequence is 16 residues long. V shed 4 bases, J shed 5 bases, and the junction held 12 bases outside the gene matches. The CDR3 is CATSTRDRGSMETQYF. In DNA form, the CDR3 reads TGTGCCACCAGCACCCGAGACAGGGGTAGTATGGAGACCCAGTACTTC.

A single count supports this clonotype. The gene calls are TRBV10-1 and TRBJ2-3; possibly TRBD2 for D (5 bases). The CDR3 consists of 18 residues. The germline V and J ends were trimmed by 10 bases and 2 bases, with 28 bases remaining between them. Germline lookup yields CDR1 WNHNN and CDR2 SYGVQD (reference sequence). CDR3 nucleotide sequence: TGCGCCACCGATTCTCCCGTCCCCCGCAGCGGTTTCACAGATACGCAGTATTTT. Translating it yields CATDSPVPRSGFTDTQYF.

The chain uses TRBV6-5 and TRBJ1-1; D unresolved. The CDR3 length is 19 residues. Germline CDR1 MNHEY, CDR2 SVGAGI. V was trimmed by 2 bases and J by 3 bases, leaving 25 bases between them. The CDR3 DNA is TGTGCCAGCAGTTACCGCCCTCGGGGTGGGTACTATGGCTACACTGAAGCTTTCTTT. Translated, it gives CASSYRPRGGYYGYTEAFF.

In this sample, this clonotype turned up many times. The chain links TRBV6-5 to TRBJ1-3; weak D call: TRBD1 (6 bases). The V end was cut by 7 bases, the J end by 0 bases, with 10 bases between. Germline-derived CDR1 and CDR2 are MNHEY and SVGAGI. The CDR3 loop spans 14 amino acids. CDR3 region: CASMRGGSGNTIYF. Here the CDR3 DNA reads TGTGCCAGCATGAGGGGGGGCTCTGGAAACACCATATATTTT.

This clonotype was seen a few times. This rearrangement joins TRBV2 to TRBJ1-5; 10 nucleotides line up with TRBD1. V lost 7 bases, J lost 9 bases, and 12 bases stayed unmatched. The CDR3 runs to 15 residues. Germline V gives CDR1 SNHLY, CDR2 FYNNEI. The CDR3 coding sequence is TGTGCCAGCACCAGAATGGACAGGGGGATAGCGCCCCAGCATTTT. It is translated as CASTRMDRGIAPQHF.

This clonotype was counted ten times or more. V gene TRBV6-2 or TRBV6-3 combines with J gene TRBJ2-6; D uncertain. Germline CDR1 is MNHEY and CDR2 is SVGEGT. Trimming took 2 bases from V and 0 from J, leaving 5 bases between them. This CDR3 is built from 15 residues. The CDR3 region has the DNA TGTGCCAGCAGTTACAGCTCCTCTGGGGCCAACGTCCTGACTTTC. Encoded protein: CASSYSSSGANVLTF.

Comments on this clonotype: Because the CDR3's place on the DNA is in doubt, the DNA is left out and the CDR3 is given as listed by TCRdb. The chain has TRBV6-1 and TRBJ2-5. With termini counted, the CDR3 has 20 amino acids. Per the germline V gene, CDR1 is MNHNS and CDR2 is SASEGT. The CDR3 here is CASSERIGYGYTFGSGTQYF.

A word on this clonotype: Because the CDR3's place on the DNA is in doubt, the DNA is left out and the CDR3 is given as listed by TCRdb. The CDR3 protein is CASTGGANTGELFFGQPSAGYTF. The chain joins TRBV6-2 or TRBV6-3 to TRBJ1-2; the D segment call TRBD1 is taken from the table without a DNA check. The CDR3 sequence runs 23 residues, both termini included. CDR1 and CDR2 from the germline V gene are MNHEY and SVGEGT.

This clonotype was found a few times. V is TRBV15 and J is TRBJ2-5, with a tentative D call TRBD1 (6 bases). V was cut by 1 base and J by 4 bases, with 13 bases left in between. The germline V gene encodes CDR1 LNHNV and CDR2 YYDKDF (reference sequence). The CDR3 spans 15 residues. The DNA of the CDR3 is TGTGCCACCAGCAGAGCGTATCAGGGGAGAGAGACCCAGTACTTC. It yields the protein CATSRAYQGRETQYF.

Concerning this clonotype: A single base separates this from a much larger clone, so it may be a read error. This chain uses TRBV30 with TRBJ1-1; D might be TRBD1 (5 bases). The CDR3 covers 11 residues. The germline V gene has CDR1 GTSNPN and CDR2 SVGIG (reference sequence). This CDR3 is CAWTQGIEAVF. The CDR3 DNA reads TGTGCCTGGACCCAGGGTATTGAAGCTGTCTTT.

The V and J genes are TRBV24-1 and TRBJ2-1, with 10 positions matching TRBD2. V lost 3 bases to trimming and J lost 1 base; unmatched junction nucleotides: 11. CDR3 size: 19 residues. The germline V gene has CDR1 KGHDR and CDR2 SFDVKD. The CDR3 nucleotides read TGTGCCACCAGTGATAGACGAGCGGGGGGGATAGGGTCCTACAATGAGCAGTTCTTC. As protein: CATSDRRAGGIGSYNEQFF.

The J gene is TRBJ1-5, the V gene TRBV20-1, with D perhaps matching TRBD1 (5 bases). The CDR3 spans 15 residues. Per the germline V gene, CDR1 is DFQATT and CDR2 is SNEGSKA (reference sequence). V dropped 5 bases and J dropped 1 base, with 15 bases sitting between them. CDR3 residues: CSAVDEAGSNQPQHF. CDR3 bases: TGCAGTGCTGTGGATGAGGCAGGGAGCAATCAGCCCCAGCATTTT.

In the case of this clonotype: At one of its ends the junction is not consistent with the germline gene, which may arise from a read error. The chain links TRBV2 to TRBJ1-4, with D maybe TRBD1 (5 bases). Germline lookup yields CDR1 SNHLY and CDR2 FYNNEI. The CDR3 spans 14 residues. In nucleotides, the CDR3 is TGCGCCAGCAGTGAACAGGTATACAATGAAAAACTGTTTTTT. Translated, it gives CASSEQVYNEKLFF.

The rearrangement joins TRBV10-3 to TRBJ1-2; TRBD1 aligns across 9 bases. This CDR3 comprises 13 residues. V lost 0 bases to trimming and J lost 8 bases; unmatched junction nucleotides: 1. Germline lookup yields CDR1 ENHRY and CDR2 SYGVKD. DNA for the CDR3: TGTGCCATCAGTGAGTCGACAGGGGGAGGCTACACCTTC. Its protein is CAISESTGGGYTF.

The J gene is TRBJ1-5, the V gene TRBV19, with 10 bases lining up with TRBD1. Germline CDR1 is LNHDA and CDR2 is SQIVND (reference sequence). The CDR3 is made up of 17 amino acids. V gave up 6 bases and J gave up 2 bases; unmatched junction bases: 10. This chain's CDR3 is CASSPRTGGVGNQPQHF. CDR3 in DNA: TGTGCCAGTAGCCCTCGGACAGGGGGGGTGGGCAATCAGCCCCAGCATTTT.

The chain joins TRBV25-1 to TRBJ2-7; a weak D match, TRBD1 (6 bases). The CDR3 totals 18 residues. The V gene lost 2 bases and the J gene lost 0 bases, with 20 bases spanning the gap. Germline CDR1 MGHDK, CDR2 SYGVNS. The CDR3 DNA reads as TGTGCCAGCAGTGAAGTCGGCCCTCCGGGACACCTCTCCTACGAGCAGTACTTC. This sequence encodes CASSEVGPPGHLSYEQYF.

This chain links TRBV9 with TRBJ2-5; TRBD2 matches 8 bases. The trim removed 4 bases at V and 2 bases at J, leaving 7 bases unmatched. The CDR3 is made up of 15 amino acids. Germline V gene lookup returns CDR1 SGDLS and CDR2 YYNGEE. CDR3 protein: CASSSPGGGQETQYF. In nucleotides, the CDR3 is TGTGCCAGCAGCTCCCCCGGGGGGGGACAAGAGACCCAGTACTTC.

This clonotype was seen a handful of times. The chain is built from TRBV9 and TRBJ1-2; no firm D call. The germline gives CDR1 SGDLS, CDR2 YYNGEE. V dropped 0 bases and J dropped 9 bases, with 6 bases sitting between them. The length of the CDR3 is 11 residues. For the CDR3, the DNA is TGTGCCAGCAGCGTAGCCCTAAGCTACACCTTC. Its translation is CASSVALSYTF.

This clonotype has just a few counts. This CDR3 is CASRSGTGAETQYF. The CDR3 DNA is TGTGCCAGCAGGTCCGGGACAGGGGCAGAGACCCAGTACTTC. The chain recombines TRBV12-3 or TRBV12-4 with TRBJ2-5; TRBD1 matches at 10 bases. The CDR3 spans 14 residues. Germline trimming cut 6 bases from V and 4 bases from J; bases unmatched to any gene: 5.

As regards this clonotype: A much larger clone lies a single base off, so this may be a read error. This chain joins TRBV28 and TRBJ1-6; unclear D gene. Trimming removed 1 base at V and 8 bases at J, with 6 bases between. This CDR3 is built from 13 residues. CDR1 is MDHEN, CDR2 SYDVKM, per germline. The CDR3 sequence: CASSLYPDSPLHF. CDR3 in DNA: TGTGCCAGCAGTTTATACCCTGATTCACCCCTCCACTTT.